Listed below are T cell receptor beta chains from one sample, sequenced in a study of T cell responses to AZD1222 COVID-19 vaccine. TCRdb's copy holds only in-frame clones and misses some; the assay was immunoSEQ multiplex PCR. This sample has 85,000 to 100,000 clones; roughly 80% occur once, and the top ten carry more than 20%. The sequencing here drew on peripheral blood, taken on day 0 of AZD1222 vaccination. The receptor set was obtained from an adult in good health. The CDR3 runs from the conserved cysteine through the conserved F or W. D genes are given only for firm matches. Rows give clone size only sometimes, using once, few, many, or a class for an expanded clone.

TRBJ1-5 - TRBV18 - CASSPTGTGPNPQHF TGTGCCAGCTCACCAACCGGGACGGGACCCAATCCCCAGCATTTT
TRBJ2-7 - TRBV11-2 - CASSLTYEQYF TGTGCCAGCAGCTTAACCTACGAGCAGTACTTC
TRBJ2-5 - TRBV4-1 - CASSQVLMRVPQETQYF TGCGCCAGCAGCCAAGTACTGATGAGAGTTCCCCAAGAGACCCAGTACTTC
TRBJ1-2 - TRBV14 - CASSQGNSYYGYTF TGTGCCAGCAGCCAAGGGAACAGTTATTATGGCTACACCTTC
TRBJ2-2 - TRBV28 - CASSLNQGQDTGELFF TGTGCCAGCAGTTTAAACCAGGGTCAGGACACCGGGGAGCTGTTTTTT
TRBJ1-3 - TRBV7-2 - CASRSGHPGNTIYF TGTGCCAGCAGATCGGGACATCCGGGAAACACCATATATTTT
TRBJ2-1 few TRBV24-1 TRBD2 CATSDRRTSGDVNEQFF TGTGCCACCAGTGATCGCCGGACTAGCGGGGACGTGAATGAGCAGTTCTTC
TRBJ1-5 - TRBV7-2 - CASSSQVLGQPQHF TGTGCCAGCAGCTCTCAGGTCCTCGGGCAGCCCCAGCATTTT
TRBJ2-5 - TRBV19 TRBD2 CASRLAGQETQYF TGTGCCAGTAGACTAGCGGGACAAGAGACCCAGTACTTC
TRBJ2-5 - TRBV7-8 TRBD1 CASSANRGMSQETQYF TGTGCCAGCAGCGCGAACAGGGGAATGAGCCAAGAGACCCAGTACTTC
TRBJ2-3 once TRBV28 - CASSLAGMARGTQYF TGTGCCAGCAGTTTAGCGGGAATGGCGAGGGGTACGCAGTATTTT
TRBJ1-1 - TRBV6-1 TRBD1 CASSEAGQGVLAFF TGTGCCAGCAGTGAAGCGGGACAGGGCGTATTGGCTTTCTTT
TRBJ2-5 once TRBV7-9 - CASSFPVGRKQETQYF TGTGCCAGCAGCTTCCCCGTGGGACGTAAGCAAGAGACCCAGTACTTC
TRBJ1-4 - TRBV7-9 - CASSLGGIDEKLFF TGTGCCAGCAGCTTGGGAGGGATAGATGAAAAACTGTTTTTT
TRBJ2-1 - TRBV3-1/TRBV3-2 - CASSQTESSYNEQFF TGTGCCAGCAGCCAAACAGAGAGCTCCTACAATGAGCAGTTCTTC
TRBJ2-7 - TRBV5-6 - CASSFGMGEAAEQYF TGTGCCAGCAGCTTCGGGATGGGGGAGGCCGCCGAGCAGTACTTC
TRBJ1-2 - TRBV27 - CASSPHRRVVGGYTF TGTGCCAGCAGTCCCCACCGTCGGGTGGTCGGGGGCTACACCTTC
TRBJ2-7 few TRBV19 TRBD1 CASRDRSYEQYF TGTGCCAGCCGGGACAGGTCCTACGAGCAGTACTTC
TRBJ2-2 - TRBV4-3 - CASSQEVGTPNTGELFF TGCGCCAGCAGCCAAGAGGTCGGGACTCCGAACACCGGGGAGCTGTTTTTT
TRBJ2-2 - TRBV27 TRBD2 CASSVLSGTTGELFF TGTGCCAGCAGTGTGCTCAGCGGGACTACCGGGGAGCTGTTTTTT
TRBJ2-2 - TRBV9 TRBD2 CASRKGLASTGELFF TGTGCCAGCAGAAAAGGACTAGCGAGCACCGGGGAGCTGTTTTTT
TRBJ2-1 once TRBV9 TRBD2 CASSVAGRAFNEQFF TGTGCCAGCAGCGTAGCCGGGAGGGCTTTCAATGAGCAGTTCTTC
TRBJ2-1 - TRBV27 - CASTAGTHNEQFF TGTGCCAGCACGGCAGGGACTCACAATGAGCAGTTCTTC
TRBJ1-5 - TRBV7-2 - CASSRKMGGLQPQHF TGTGCCAGCTCTAGGAAAATGGGGGGGTTGCAGCCCCAGCATTTT
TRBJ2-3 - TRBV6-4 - CASSFTSGALDTQYF TGTGCCAGTTCCTTTACTTCAGGGGCGCTGGATACGCAGTATTTT
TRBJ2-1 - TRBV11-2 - CASSFGGRSPRNEQFF TGTGCCAGCAGCTTCGGAGGGCGCAGCCCTCGGAATGAGCAGTTCTTC
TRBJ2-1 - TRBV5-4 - CASSFGPSEQFF TGTGCCAGCAGCTTTGGACCCAGCGAGCAGTTCTTC
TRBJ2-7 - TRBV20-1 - CSASPTSSYEQYF TGCAGTGCTAGTCCCACTAGCTCCTACGAGCAGTACTTC
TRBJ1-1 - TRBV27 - CASSLYGVGTEAFF TGTGCCAGCAGTTTATACGGGGTAGGCACTGAAGCTTTCTTT
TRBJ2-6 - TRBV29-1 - CSVAVNSGANVLTF TGCAGCGTTGCGGTGAACTCTGGGGCCAACGTCCTGACTTTC
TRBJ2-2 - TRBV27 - CASTRGRANTGELFF TGTGCCAGCACCCGAGGGCGGGCGAACACCGGGGAGCTGTTTTTT
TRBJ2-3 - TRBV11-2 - CASSLEWPGTTDTQYF TGTGCCAGCAGCTTGGAATGGCCAGGTACCACAGATACGCAGTATTTT
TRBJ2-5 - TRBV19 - CASSINGGGETQYF TGTGCCAGTAGTATTAACGGTGGGGGGGAGACCCAGTACTTC
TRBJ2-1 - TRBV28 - CASRKGGRENEQFF TGTGCCAGCAGGAAGGGGGGCAGGGAGAATGAGCAGTTCTTC
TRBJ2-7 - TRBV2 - CASSEAGTSSYEQYF TGTGCCAGCAGTGAGGCAGGGACCAGCTCCTACGAGCAGTACTTC
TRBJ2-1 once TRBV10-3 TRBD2 CAITLAGAGSEQFF TGTGCCATCACGTTAGCGGGAGCGGGGAGTGAGCAGTTCTTC
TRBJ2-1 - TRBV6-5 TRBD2 CASRGTSGIGEQFF TGTGCCAGCAGGGGGACTAGCGGGATAGGTGAGCAGTTCTTC
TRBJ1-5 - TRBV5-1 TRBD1 CASSLGDRENQPQHF TGCGCCAGCAGCTTGGGGGACAGGGAAAATCAGCCCCAGCATTTT
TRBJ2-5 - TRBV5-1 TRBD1 CASSLALGTAKETQYF TGCGCCAGCAGCTTGGCCCTCGGGACAGCGAAAGAGACCCAGTACTTC
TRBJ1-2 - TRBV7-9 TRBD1 CASSSSGQGNYGYTF TGTGCCAGCAGCTCATCTGGACAGGGGAACTATGGCTACACCTTC
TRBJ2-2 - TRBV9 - CASSVRTGELFF TGTGCCAGCAGCGTACGTACTGGGGAGCTGTTTTTT